This TCR beta chain was recorded in a study of blood T cell repertoires in COVID-19. On the study more broadly: COVID-19 samples, acute and convalescent, were from the United States, Italy and Spain. The cDNA or gDNA used as material had been derived from T cells, B-cell-depleted T cells, or PBMCs.

CDR3 length: 14 amino acids. Germline V gene sequence: CDR1 LNHDA, CDR2 SQIVND (reference sequence). V was pared by 9 bases and J by 4 bases, with 9 bases of the junction left unmatched. How the authors handled the data: Scientists estimated how many nucleated cells there were by amplifying reference gene primers. Profiled with immunoSEQ multiplex PCR; TCRdb holds only in-frame clones, not every one. The V and J calls and clone size were taken over from that table, and D and trimming were inferred from the DNA. Here the sample spans about 74,000 clones, approximately 84% being singletons. This sequence was found in a man in his 70s with acute or convalescent COVID-19. The gene calls are TRBV19 and TRBJ2-1, with 7 nucleotides matching TRBD2. Material: peripheral blood. CDR3: CARIGLVGYNEQFF. The CDR3 DNA is TGTGCCAGGATCGGACTAGTGGGTTACAATGAGCAGTTCTTC.